Included here is one T cell receptor beta chain sequence, with context. What it binds is unknown. By flow cytometry, patients selected for sequencing had shown an expansion of CD8+CD57+ cells. Each patient carried a diagnosis of severe acquired aplastic anemia. The data belong to a study of CD8+CD57+ T cells in acquired aplastic anemia. Overall study: Roughly 3.2 ug was the average amount of DNA from sorted CD4+ and CD8+ cells. Notes on the study in general: It was found that more than 25 CD8+ CDR3 sequences were shared between patients and controls. Patient and control CD8+ Simpson's diversity was not significantly different.

The CDR3 is 18 amino acids. V was trimmed by 6 bases and J by 0 bases, leaving 23 bases between them. Germline V lookup: CDR1 MNHNS, CDR2 SASEGT. TCR beta VDJ and CDR3 were profiled, and genomic DNA was the template. TCRdb ran MiXCR on the reads and lists one entry per CDR3 protein. Among under 350,000 distinct CDR3 sequences listed, roughly 59% were seen once. This receptor was identified in a human donor with aplastic anemia. Sequencing was carried out using sorted CD4+, CD8+, or CD8+CD57+ T cells (not recorded which) from PBMCs. The gene calls are TRBV6-1 and TRBJ1-1; no clear D. The CDR3 DNA sequence: TGTGCCAGCAGCGACGAGGCTGACACGGGGTGGATGAACACTGAAGCTTTCTTT. It yields the protein CASSDEADTGWMNTEAFF.